This T cell receptor beta chain comes out of a study of T cells after yellow fever vaccination. Whole-study findings and limits: Among all clonotypes, a small share was observed in both CD4 and CD8 compartments. Although the secondary response was weaker, it peaked faster, at day 5 versus 15. Subsequent booster samples again held most clones from primary vaccination (96% CD4, 88% CD8).

Generation of TCR cDNA used 5'RACE template switching (which added a universal primer site and UMIs). A single record per CDR3 protein comes from TCRdb applying MiXCR to the 5' RACE reads. This table holds over 300,000 distinct CDR3 sequences, around 6.8% found once. This CDR3 comprises 16 residues. Germline V lookup: CDR1 SSHAT, CDR2 FNYEAQ (reference sequence). As concerns this clonotype: Its target is not known. The junction departs from the called germline gene at one end, perhaps through a read error.

The specimen comprised PBMCs, sampled roughly seven weeks after the first yellow fever vaccination. The sequence was collected from a man in his late teens or twenties who received the YFV17D yellow fever vaccine. The chain joins TRBV7-7 to TRBJ2-5, with TRBD1 identical over 7 bases. CDR3 nucleotide sequence: TGTGCTAGCAGCTTAAACAGGGGCTTAATACAAGAGACCCAGTACTTC. This gives the protein CASSLNRGLIQETQYF.